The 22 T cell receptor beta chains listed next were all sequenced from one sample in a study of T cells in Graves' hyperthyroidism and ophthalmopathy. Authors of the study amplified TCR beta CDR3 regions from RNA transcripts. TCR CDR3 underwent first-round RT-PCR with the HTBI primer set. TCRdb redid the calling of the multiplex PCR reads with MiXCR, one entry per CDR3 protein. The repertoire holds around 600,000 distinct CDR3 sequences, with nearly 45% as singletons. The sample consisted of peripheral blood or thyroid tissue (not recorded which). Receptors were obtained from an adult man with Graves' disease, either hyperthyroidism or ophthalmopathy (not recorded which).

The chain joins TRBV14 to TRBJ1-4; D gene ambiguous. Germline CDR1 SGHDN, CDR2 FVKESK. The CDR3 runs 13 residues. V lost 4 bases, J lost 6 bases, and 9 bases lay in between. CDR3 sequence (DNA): TGTGCCAGCAGCCGGGCAGCTTATGAAAAACTGTTTTTT. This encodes CASSRAAYEKLFF.

DNA for the CDR3: TGTGCCAGCAGTTATTTCGTGGGAGTATCGGGTGGCTACACCTTC. It specifies CASSYFVGVSGGYTF. The gene calls are TRBV12-3 or TRBV12-4 and TRBJ1-2; D not resolved. V was clipped by 4 bases and J by 7 bases, with 19 bases between them. This CDR3 has 15 residues.

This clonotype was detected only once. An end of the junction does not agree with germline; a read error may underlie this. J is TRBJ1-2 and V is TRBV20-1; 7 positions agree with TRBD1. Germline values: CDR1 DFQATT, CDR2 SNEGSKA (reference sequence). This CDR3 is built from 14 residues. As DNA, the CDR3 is TGCAGTGCTAGCACGACAGGGACGAACTACGGCTACACCTTC. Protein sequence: CSASTTGTNYGYTF.

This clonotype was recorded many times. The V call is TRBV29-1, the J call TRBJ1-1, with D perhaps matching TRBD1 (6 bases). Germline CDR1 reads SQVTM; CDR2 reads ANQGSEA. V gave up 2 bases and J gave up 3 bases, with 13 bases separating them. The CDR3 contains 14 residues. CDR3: CSVENWAGDTEAFF. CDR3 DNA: TGCAGCGTTGAAAACTGGGCAGGGGACACTGAAGCTTTCTTT.

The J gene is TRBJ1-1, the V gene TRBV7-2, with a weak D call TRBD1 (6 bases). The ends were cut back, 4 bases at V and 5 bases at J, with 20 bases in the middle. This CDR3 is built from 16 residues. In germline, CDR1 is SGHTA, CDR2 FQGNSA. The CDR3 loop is CASSSYGGGRGTEAFF. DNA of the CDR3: TGTGCCAGCAGCTCTTACGGGGGCGGAAGGGGAACTGAAGCTTTCTTT.

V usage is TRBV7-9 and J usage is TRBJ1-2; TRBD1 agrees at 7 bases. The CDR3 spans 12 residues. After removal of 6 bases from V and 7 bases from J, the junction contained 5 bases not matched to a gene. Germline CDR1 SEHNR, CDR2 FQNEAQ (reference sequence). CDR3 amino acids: CASRGQDGGYTF. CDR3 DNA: TGTGCCAGCAGAGGACAGGACGGTGGCTACACCTTC.

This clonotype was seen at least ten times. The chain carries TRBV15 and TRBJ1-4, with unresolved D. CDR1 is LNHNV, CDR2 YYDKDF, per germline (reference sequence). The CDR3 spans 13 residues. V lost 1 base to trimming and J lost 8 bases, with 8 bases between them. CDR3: CATSRVRGEKLFF. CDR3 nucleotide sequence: TGTGCCACCAGCAGAGTTCGTGGGGAAAAACTGTTTTTT.

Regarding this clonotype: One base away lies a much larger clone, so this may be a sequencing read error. CDR3 loop: CASSFEGSRTQYF. The CDR3 DNA follows: TGTGCCAGCAGCTTTGAAGGGTCACGGACCCAGTACTTC. The genes are TRBV7-9 and TRBJ2-5; D unresolved. Trimming cost V 3 bases and J 7 bases, with 12 bases left between them. The germline gives CDR1 SEHNR, CDR2 FQNEAQ (reference sequence). The CDR3 extends over 13 amino acids.

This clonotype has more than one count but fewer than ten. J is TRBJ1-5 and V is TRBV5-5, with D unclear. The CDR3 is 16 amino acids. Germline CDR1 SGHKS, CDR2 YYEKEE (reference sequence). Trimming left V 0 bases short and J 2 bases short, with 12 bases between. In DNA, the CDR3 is TGTGCCAGCAGCTTGGTGATCGGTGTTGGCAATCAGCCCCAGCATTTT. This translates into CASSLVIGVGNQPQHF.

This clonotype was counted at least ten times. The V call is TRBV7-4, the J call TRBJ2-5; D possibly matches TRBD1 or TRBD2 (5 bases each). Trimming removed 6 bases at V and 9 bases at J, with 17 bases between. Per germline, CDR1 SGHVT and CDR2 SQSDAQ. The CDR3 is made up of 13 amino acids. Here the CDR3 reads CASSDGARGAQYF. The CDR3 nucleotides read TGTGCCAGCAGTGACGGGGCCAGAGGGGCCCAGTACTTC.

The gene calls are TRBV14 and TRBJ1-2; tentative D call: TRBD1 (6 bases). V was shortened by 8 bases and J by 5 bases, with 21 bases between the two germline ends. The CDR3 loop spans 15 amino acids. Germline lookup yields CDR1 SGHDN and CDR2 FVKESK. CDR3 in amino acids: CASSPPTGPRYGYTF. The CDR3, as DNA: TGTGCCAGCTCACCACCGACAGGACCCCGATATGGCTACACCTTC.

CDR3 loop: CSVGTGYNQPQHF. Here the CDR3 DNA reads TGCAGCGTGGGGACAGGGTACAATCAGCCCCAGCATTTT. The V call is TRBV29-1, the J call TRBJ1-5, with 9 bases fitting TRBD1. Germline V CDR1 and CDR2: SQVTM, ANQGSEA. CDR3 length: 13 amino acids. The V segment lost 6 bases and the J segment 3 bases; nucleotides outside the gene matches: 3.

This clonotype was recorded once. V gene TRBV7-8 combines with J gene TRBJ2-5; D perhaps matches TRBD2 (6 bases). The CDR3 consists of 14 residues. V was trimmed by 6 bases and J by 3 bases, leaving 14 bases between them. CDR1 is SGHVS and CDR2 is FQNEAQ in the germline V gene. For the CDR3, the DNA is TGTGCCAGCAGTTTCCCGGGGGAAGAAGAGACCCAGTACTTC. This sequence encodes CASSFPGEEETQYF.

CDR3 residues: CASSTRTYEQYF. As DNA, the CDR3 is TGTGCCAGCAGTACCCGGACCTACGAGCAGTACTTC. The chain joins TRBV12-3 or TRBV12-4 to TRBJ2-7, with unresolved D. The CDR3 sequence is 12 residues long. Trimming removed 5 bases from V and 2 bases from J, with 7 bases in between.

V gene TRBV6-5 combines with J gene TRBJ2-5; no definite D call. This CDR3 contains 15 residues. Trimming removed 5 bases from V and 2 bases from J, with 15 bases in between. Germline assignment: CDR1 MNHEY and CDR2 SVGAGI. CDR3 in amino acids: CASSESFGLQETQYF. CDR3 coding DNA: TGTGCCAGCAGTGAATCGTTCGGTTTACAAGAGACCCAGTACTTC.

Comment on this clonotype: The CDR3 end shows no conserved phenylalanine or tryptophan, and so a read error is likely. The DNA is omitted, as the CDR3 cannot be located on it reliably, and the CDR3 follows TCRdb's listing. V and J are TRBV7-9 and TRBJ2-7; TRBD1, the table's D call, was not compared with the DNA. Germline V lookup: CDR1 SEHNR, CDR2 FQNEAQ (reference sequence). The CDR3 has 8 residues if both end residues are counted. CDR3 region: CASSFLST.

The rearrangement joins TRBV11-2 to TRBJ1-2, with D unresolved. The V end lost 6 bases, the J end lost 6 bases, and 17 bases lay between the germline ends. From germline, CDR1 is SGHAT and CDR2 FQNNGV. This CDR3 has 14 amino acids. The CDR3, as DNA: TGTGCCAGCAGTACACTCCTATCGGGGAATGGCTACACCTTC. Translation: CASSTLLSGNGYTF.

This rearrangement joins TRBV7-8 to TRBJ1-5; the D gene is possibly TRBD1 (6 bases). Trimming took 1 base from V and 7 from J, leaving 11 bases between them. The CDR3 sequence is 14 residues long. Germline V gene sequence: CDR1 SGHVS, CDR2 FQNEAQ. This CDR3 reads CASSLVGAGQPQHF. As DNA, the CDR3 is TGTGCCAGCAGCTTAGTGGGGGCGGGGCAGCCCCAGCATTTT.

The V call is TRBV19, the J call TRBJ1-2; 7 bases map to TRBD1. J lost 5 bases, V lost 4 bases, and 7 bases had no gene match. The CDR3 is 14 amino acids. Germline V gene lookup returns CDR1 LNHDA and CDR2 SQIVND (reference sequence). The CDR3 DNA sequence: TGTGCCAGTAGTAAAGGGACAGCCCTATATGGCTACACCTTC. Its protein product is CASSKGTALYGYTF.

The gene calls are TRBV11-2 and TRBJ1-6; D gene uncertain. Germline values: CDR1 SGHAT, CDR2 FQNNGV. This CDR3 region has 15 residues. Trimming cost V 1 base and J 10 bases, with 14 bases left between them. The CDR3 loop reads CASSLVSVIFSPLHF. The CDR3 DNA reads TGTGCCAGCAGCTTAGTGTCGGTAATATTCTCACCCCTCCACTTT.

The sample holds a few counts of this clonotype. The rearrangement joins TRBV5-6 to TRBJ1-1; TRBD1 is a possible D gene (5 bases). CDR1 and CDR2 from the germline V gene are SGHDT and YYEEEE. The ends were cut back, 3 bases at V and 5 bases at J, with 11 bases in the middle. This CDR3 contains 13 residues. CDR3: CASSWGLATEAFF. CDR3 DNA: TGTGCCAGCAGCTGGGGGTTGGCGACTGAAGCTTTCTTT.

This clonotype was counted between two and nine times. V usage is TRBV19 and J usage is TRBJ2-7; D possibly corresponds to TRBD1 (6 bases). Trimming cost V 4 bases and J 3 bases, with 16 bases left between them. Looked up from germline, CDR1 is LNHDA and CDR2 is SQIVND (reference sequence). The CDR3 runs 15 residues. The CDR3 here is CASSTHPQGSYEQYF. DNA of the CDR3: TGTGCCAGTAGTACCCACCCTCAGGGGAGCTACGAGCAGTACTTC. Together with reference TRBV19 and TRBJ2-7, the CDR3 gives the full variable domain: DGGITQSPKYLFRKEGQNVTLSCEQNLNHDAMYWYRQDPGQGLRLIYYSQIVNDFQKGDIAEGYSVSREKKESFPLTVTSAQKNPTAFYLCASSTHPQGSYEQYFGPGTRLTVT.